A selection of T cell receptor beta chains follows, all from one sample in a study of neoadjuvant nivolumab and ipilimumab in lung cancer. Assay used: immunoSEQ multiplex PCR; TCRdb lists only in-frame clones, some missing. The sample records 30,000 or so clones, more than 85% being singletons. Sequencing used peripheral blood, obtained after neoadjuvant nivolumab, alone or with ipilimumab, at or shortly before surgery. The receptors here all came from an adult with non-small cell lung cancer. Both conserved end residues are part of each CDR3.

>TRBV4-1|TRBJ2-7
CASSAVSGSSYEQYF
>TRBV6-1|TRBJ1-1
CASTPRGTPNTEAFF
>TRBV5-4|TRBJ2-5
CASSSSFETQYF
>TRBV11-2|TRBJ2-7
CASSLDPPVGLLSYEQYF
>TRBV2|TRBJ2-5
CASTQVVETQYF
>TRBV6-4|TRBJ2-3
CASSASGSTDTQYF
>TRBV10-3|TRBJ2-7
CAISDPAGRSSYEQYF
>TRBV2|TRBJ1-5
CASSLGQGGQPQHF
>TRBV11-2|TRBJ2-7
CASSSPGQRYEQYF
>TRBV7-3|TRBJ2-7
CASSQGQGVGEQYF